The clone carrying this T cell receptor beta chain was recorded many times. Antigen: not known. Quantitative 5'-RACE with molecular barcodes was used to make the TCR beta libraries. Using its own MiXCR run on the 5' RACE reads, TCRdb lists one record per CDR3 protein. The sample holds more than 300,000 distinct CDR3 sequences, roughly 10% seen once. The source of the sample is a study of CD8 T cells in ankylosing spondylitis. Study-wide results and limits: Relatively rare in peripheral blood, disease-linked clones were also CD8+. Reactive arthritis synovial fluid and blood were previously reported to contain some motif variants.

Losses at the gene ends were 6 bases for V and 3 bases for J; bases not matched to a gene: 8. The CDR3 length is 16 residues. Germline V gene data show CDR1 as DFQATT and CDR2 as SNEGSKA (reference sequence). The chain is built from TRBV20-1 and TRBJ2-1; 13 bases map to TRBD2. The sequenced sample consisted of blood, either unsorted or a sorted T cell fraction (not recorded which). The source is a female donor with ankylosing spondylitis or in good health (not recorded which). Here the CDR3 DNA reads TGCAGTGCAGATCGGACTAGCGGGGGTTTCTACAATGAGCAGTTCTTC. Translation: CSADRTSGGFYNEQFF.